Sequencing of this T cell receptor beta chain was carried out in a study of blood T cells in healthy people across ages. Regarding the study as a whole: Older individuals had lower TCR beta diversity per million T cells (the decline was roughly linear). In the absence of known donor CMV status, changes in expanded clonotypes were possibly confounded.

Using a J-beta primer mix together with a sample-barcoded 5' primer, a second PCR was run for 7 to 11 cycles. Using its own MiXCR run on the 5' RACE reads, TCRdb lists one record per CDR3 protein. This sample carries approximately 2,000,000 distinct CDR3 sequences, roughly two fifths of them seen once, and the ten largest clones take under 25%. Regarding this clonotype: As yet, its antigen is unknown.

Germline CDR1 is SEHNR and CDR2 is FQNEAQ (reference sequence). The CDR3 has 14 residues. The V and J ends lost 2 bases and 3 bases, in that order; junction bases with no gene match: 3. The donors, aged roughly 6 to 90, were healthy Caucasians from Russia. Samples each had at least 5 micrograms of total RNA extracted. This sequence originates from a human donor in good health. The chain is built from TRBV7-9 and TRBJ1-2, with 7 positions matching TRBD1. Sequenced sample: blood. CDR3 DNA: TGTGCCAGCAGCTTATTGAGGGGGCACTATGGCTACACCTTC. Amino acids: CASSLLRGHYGYTF.